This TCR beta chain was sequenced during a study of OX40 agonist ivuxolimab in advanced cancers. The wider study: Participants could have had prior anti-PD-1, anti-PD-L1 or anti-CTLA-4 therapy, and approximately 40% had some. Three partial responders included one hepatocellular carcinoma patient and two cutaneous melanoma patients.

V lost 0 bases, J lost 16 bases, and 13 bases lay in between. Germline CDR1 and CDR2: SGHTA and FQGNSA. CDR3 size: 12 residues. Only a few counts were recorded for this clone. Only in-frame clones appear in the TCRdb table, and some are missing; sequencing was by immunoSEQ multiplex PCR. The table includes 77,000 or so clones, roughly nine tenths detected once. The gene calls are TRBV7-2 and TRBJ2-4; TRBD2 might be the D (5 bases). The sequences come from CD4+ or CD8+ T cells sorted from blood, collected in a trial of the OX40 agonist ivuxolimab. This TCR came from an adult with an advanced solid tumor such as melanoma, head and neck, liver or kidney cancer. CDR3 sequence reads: CASSLAVGRVYF. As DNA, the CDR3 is TGTGCCAGCAGCTTAGCGGTGGGGAGAGTATACTTC.